This T cell receptor beta chain was retrieved from a study of T-cell reconstitution after alpha-beta-depleted transplantation in children. This sample's TCRbeta library carried unique molecular identifier barcodes. TCRdb reanalysed the PCR reads using MiXCR and keeps one entry per CDR3 protein. The sample consists of around 360,000 distinct CDR3 sequences, over 9% of them appearing once. In its sample, this clonotype was seen a few times. The specimen comprised PBMCs from the stem cell graft donor, sampled from the stem cell graft. This receptor was obtained from a human donor who donated a stem cell graft to a child with acute lymphoblastic leukemia.

The CDR3 nucleotides read TGTGCCAGCAGCCATTATGCGGGAGGGGGCAATGAGCAGTTCTTC. Its protein is CASSHYAGGGNEQFF. The chain recombines TRBV3-1 with TRBJ2-1; 9 bases are shared with TRBD2. The CDR3 runs to 15 residues. CDR1 and CDR2 from the germline V gene are LGHDT and YNNKEL (reference sequence). V lost 3 bases and J lost 6; bases outside the gene matches: 6.